The entry below describes one T cell receptor beta chain. Antigen specificity is unknown. This sample was included in a study of shared clonotypes between healthy human individuals. Findings and caveats of the study: It was anticipated that sequencing depth would influence how many clonotypes donors shared. Larger estimated richness was generally seen in naive subsets than in memory subsets.

Healthy HIV-negative adults without recent acute infections or vaccinations served as donors. Generated by immunoSEQ multiplex PCR, the TCRdb table keeps only in-frame clones and is missing some. This repertoire shows under 80,000 clones, around 57% found once; its top ten account for over 50%. The CDR3 is 17 amino acids. Per the germline V gene, CDR1 is LGHNA and CDR2 is YSLEER. The junction had 8 bases not matched to a gene; V was cut back by 2 bases and J by 7 bases. The clonotype comes from a man aged 25 to 40 in good health. The chain joins TRBV4-3 to TRBJ2-2, with 12 positions matching TRBD1. Sequencing input: memory CD8+ T cells sorted from blood. Subset of the sample: CD45RO+ cells pooled with CCR7-negative TemRA cells. The CDR3 nucleotides are TGCGCCAGCAGCCAACCGGGACAGGGGGCCCTTTTCGGGGAGCTGTTTTTT. The encoded protein is CASSQPGQGALFGELFF.